These 11 T cell receptor beta chains came from one sample sequenced in a study of CXCR3-negative and CXCR3-positive naive CD8 T cells. The libraries of TRB cDNA were prepared using 5' RACE with UMI labels. TCRdb re-called the 5' RACE reads; every CDR3 protein appears as one record, without DNA. The ten top clones account for around 1.7%, within a sample of 90,000 to 95,000 distinct CDR3 sequences. Specimen: naive CXCR3- CD8+ T cells from blood. The sample's subset: CD45RO-CCR7+CD27+CD95- naive CD8+ T cells lacking CXCR3 (TNR3-). All receptors come from a human donor in good health. Some clones in this sample may be carry-over from other donors' samples.

The chain combines TRBV29-1 with TRBJ2-2; there is no DNA to check the TCRdb D call of TRBD1. Per the germline V gene, CDR1 is SQVTM and CDR2 is ANQGSEA. This CDR3 is built from 13 residues. This chain's CDR3 is CSVDGTGSGELFF.

The genes are TRBV19 and TRBJ1-5. Germline V gene lookup returns CDR1 LNHDA and CDR2 SQIVND (reference sequence). This CDR3 contains 14 residues. The CDR3 sequence is CASSIMGNNQPQHF.

The CDR3: CASSPSTRRDGYYEQYF. The V and J genes are TRBV28 and TRBJ2-7; TCRdb lists TRBD1, though no DNA is available to test this call. CDR1 MDHEN and CDR2 SYDVKM come from the germline V gene. This CDR3 has 17 residues.

The V call is TRBV5-1, the J call TRBJ2-1. The CDR3 covers 15 residues. Germline values: CDR1 SGHRS, CDR2 YFSETQ. This chain's CDR3 is CASSLTISSGNEQFF.

This sequence joins TRBV7-6 and TRBJ2-7. The germline V gene encodes CDR1 SGHVS and CDR2 FNYEAQ. There are 14 residues in the CDR3. The CDR3 reads CASSPGQVPYEQYF.

The genes are TRBV2 and TRBJ1-6. Germline lookup yields CDR1 SNHLY and CDR2 FYNNEI. This CDR3 is built from 12 residues. The CDR3 loop reads CASNGVDSPLHF. Together with reference TRBV2 and TRBJ1-6, the CDR3 gives the full variable domain: EPEVTQTPSHQVTQMGQEVILRCVPISNHLYFYWYRQILGQKVEFLVSFYNNEISEKSEIFDDQFSVERPDGSNFTLKIRSTKLEDSAMYFCASNGVDSPLHFGNGTRLTVT.

The rearrangement links TRBV5-5 to TRBJ2-1; TCRdb picks TRBD1, but there is no DNA to check that call. The germline gives CDR1 SGHKS, CDR2 YYEKEE (reference sequence). The CDR3 extends over 15 amino acids. The CDR3 spells CASSFGGGAYNEQFF.

This chain links TRBV12-3 or TRBV12-4 with TRBJ2-5; TCRdb lists TRBD2, though no DNA is available to test this call. The CDR3 runs to 14 residues. Here the CDR3 reads CASSTPGLAETQYF.

V is TRBV28 and J is TRBJ2-1; TCRdb picks TRBD2, but there is no DNA to check that call. Germline loops: CDR1 MDHEN, CDR2 SYDVKM. The CDR3 is 15 residues long. CDR3 amino acids: CASSSGLAGRSEQFF.

The V and J genes are TRBV5-1 and TRBJ2-7; TCRdb picks TRBD1, but there is no DNA to check that call. This CDR3 contains 11 residues. Looked up from germline, CDR1 is SGHRS and CDR2 is YFSETQ. This chain's CDR3 is CASLTGREQYF.

The V call is TRBV7-9, the J call TRBJ2-1; as DNA is missing, the TRBD2 call by TCRdb cannot be tested. The CDR3 length is 14 residues. The germline V gene has CDR1 SEHNR and CDR2 FQNEAQ (reference sequence). The CDR3 protein is CASSSTTSGIEQFF.